The 22 T cell receptor beta chains below were found in one sample sequenced in a study of T cells in narcolepsy. Antigen specificity for these receptors is unknown. Only in-frame clones appear in the TCRdb table, and some are missing; sequencing was by immunoSEQ multiplex PCR. The sample holds several hundred clones, 20% to 25% seen once. Sequenced: cultured CD4+ T cells from cerebrospinal fluid. The receptors were gathered from a human donor with narcolepsy.

This clone is hyperexpanded within its sample. J is TRBJ2-7 and V is TRBV7-9; either TRBD1 or TRBD2 may fit D (6 bases each). Trimming removed 2 bases from V and 5 bases from J, with 10 bases in between. Germline assignment: CDR1 SEHNR and CDR2 FQNEAQ (reference sequence). The CDR3 runs 13 residues. Here the CDR3 reads CASSLWGDNEQYF. The CDR3 DNA reads as TGTGCCAGCAGCTTATGGGGGGACAACGAGCAGTACTTC.

This sequence joins TRBV6-5 and TRBJ2-5; perhaps TRBD2 as D (6 bases). The end of the DNA aligns better with TRBJ2-7, so the J call may be wrong. Germline V lookup: CDR1 MNHEY, CDR2 SVGAGI. This CDR3 spans 15 amino acids. The CDR3 region has the DNA TGTGCCAGCACCGACGCCGGGACTTCCTACTACGAGCAGTACTTC. Amino acids: CASTDAGTSYYEQYF.

This clone is judged large. In DNA, the CDR3 is TGTGCCAGCAGCGCCTTCATTCCGGGACAGGGGTCATTGAACTATGGCTACACCTTC. Amino acids: CASSAFIPGQGSLNYGYTF. The chain couples TRBV7-8 to TRBJ1-2; 10 bases map to TRBD1. The CDR3 contains 19 residues. CDR1 is SGHVS, CDR2 FQNEAQ, per germline. Trimming cost V 5 bases and J 2 bases; bases outside gene matches: 17.

The rearrangement uses TRBV6-1 and TRBJ2-5; TRBD1 might be the D (6 bases). The CDR3 is made up of 13 amino acids. CDR1 and CDR2 (germline): MNHNS, SASEGT. The germline V and J ends were trimmed by 5 bases and 5 bases, with 12 bases remaining between them. CDR3 sequence: CASSFTGWETQYF. The CDR3 DNA sequence: TGTGCCAGCAGTTTCACAGGGTGGGAGACCCAGTACTTC.

V and J are TRBV28 and TRBJ1-1; 8 bases line up with TRBD1. The V and J ends lost 4 bases and 1 base, in that order; junction bases with no gene match: 8. The CDR3 has 16 residues. The V gene's germline CDR1 is MDHEN and CDR2 SYDVKM. In DNA, the CDR3 is TGTGCCAGCAGTTCGACTTTCACAGGGGGGAACACTGAAGCTTTCTTT. This gives the protein CASSSTFTGGNTEAFF.

CDR3 amino acids: CASSLGLRGEQYF. Written as DNA, the CDR3 is TGTGCCAGCAGCTTAGGGTTGAGGGGCGAGCAGTACTTC. This rearrangement joins TRBV7-8 to TRBJ2-7; D could derive from TRBD1 or TRBD2 (5 bases each). This CDR3 is 13 amino acids long. Germline loops: CDR1 SGHVS, CDR2 FQNEAQ. V lost 1 base and J 6 bases, leaving 10 bases between the germline ends.

The chain combines TRBV5-8 with TRBJ1-5, with unresolved D. This CDR3 has 16 residues. The V gene lost 7 bases and the J gene lost 0 bases, with 17 bases spanning the gap. Germline CDR1 is SGHTS and CDR2 is YDEGEE. DNA of the CDR3: TGTGCCAGCCGTAGAGGCGGGCTTTATAGCAATCAGCCCCAGCATTTT. Translating gives CASRRGGLYSNQPQHF.

This clone occurred a few times. A far larger clone is a single base away, which makes a read error likely. Other DNA sequences of this sample code for an identical CDR3. The chain uses TRBV7-2 and TRBJ2-3, with 7 nucleotides matching TRBD2. The J segment lost 3 bases and the V segment lost 8 bases, leaving 5 bases of the junction unmatched. The CDR3 is 13 amino acids. CDR1 and CDR2 from the germline V gene are SGHTA and FQGNSA. CDR3 amino acids: CASRGVGTDTQYF. The CDR3 DNA sequence: TGTGCCAGCCGGGGGGTGGGGACAGATACGCAGTATTTT.

CDR3 nucleotide sequence: TGTGCCAGCAGCTTCCTAGCGGGGGGAACCTACAATGAGCAGTTCTTC. Protein: CASSFLAGGTYNEQFF. The rearrangement joins TRBV5-4 to TRBJ2-1, with 11 bases that match TRBD2. The CDR3 has 16 residues. Germline V gene data show CDR1 as SGHNT and CDR2 as YYREEE (reference sequence). V gave up 2 bases and J gave up 2 bases; unmatched junction bases: 3.

This clone has more than one count but fewer than ten. The chain employs TRBV4-3 and TRBJ1-1, with 8 positions matching TRBD1. From germline, CDR1 is LGHNA and CDR2 YSLEER. This CDR3 has 16 amino acids. V trimming: 5 bases; J trimming: 4 bases; junction bases outside the gene matches: 12. The CDR3: CASSLAQGAESTEAFF. The CDR3 DNA is TGCGCCAGCAGCTTGGCCCAGGGGGCTGAGAGCACTGAAGCTTTCTTT.

The chain has TRBV6-4 and TRBJ1-2; D call uncertain. From germline, CDR1 is MRHNA and CDR2 SNTAGT. The CDR3 has 17 amino acids. Trimming left V 4 bases short and J 7 bases short, with 25 bases between. The CDR3 DNA follows: TGTGCCAGCAGTGCAAGTAGCCCACACGGAAAGACCTGTGGCTACACCTTC. Translation gives CASSASSPHGKTCGYTF.

The chain has TRBV7-9 and TRBJ1-5; D unclear. The CDR3 has 16 residues. The ends were cut back, 8 bases at V and 0 bases at J, with 17 bases in the middle. Germline V CDR1 and CDR2: SEHNR, FQNEAQ (reference sequence). The CDR3 sequence: CASRRGGLYSNQPQHF. The CDR3 nucleotides are TGTGCCAGCCGTAGAGGCGGGCTTTATAGCAATCAGCCCCAGCATTTT.

This clone has just a few counts. One end of the junction fails to match germline, which may point to a read error. The V gene is TRBV4-1, the J gene TRBJ1-2; D gene uncertain. The CDR3 has 16 amino acids. Germline V gene lookup returns CDR1 MGHRA and CDR2 YSYEKL. The chain's CDR3 is CASSSDPDVRAAGYTF. The CDR3 DNA reads TGTGCCAGCAGCTCGGATCCGGACGTTAGGGCTGCTGGCTACACCTTC.

The V call is TRBV11-3, the J call TRBJ2-1; a possible D gene is TRBD2 (5 bases). The germline V and J ends were trimmed by 3 bases and 7 bases, with 10 bases remaining between them. The germline CDR1 and CDR2 sequences are SGHNT and YENEEA. The CDR3 covers 13 residues. Here the CDR3 DNA reads TGTGCCAGCAGCTTGGCCCCGGGGAATGAGCAGTTCTTC. It encodes CASSLAPGNEQFF.

This clone was seen a few times. A read error may account for a junction end that differs from germline. The genes are TRBV7-2 and TRBJ1-2; D unresolved. This CDR3 is built from 16 residues. Germline CDR1 and CDR2: SGHTA and FQGNSA. The CDR3 protein is CASSQDLGESNYGYTF. CDR3 DNA: TGCGCCAGCAGCCAAGATCTGGGAGAATCTAACTATGGCTACACCTTC. Variable domain in full (rest from reference TRBV7-2 and TRBJ1-2): GAGVSQSPSNKVTEKGKDVELRCDPISGHTALYWYRQSLGQGLEFLIYFQGNSAPDKSGLPSDRFSAERTGGSVSTLTIQRTQQEDSAVYLCASSQDLGESNYGYTFGSGTRLTVV.

The chain employs TRBV7-2 and TRBJ1-6; 7 positions agree with TRBD1. After removal of 4 bases from V and 10 bases from J, the junction contained 7 bases not matched to a gene. The CDR3 extends over 14 amino acids. Germline V CDR1 and CDR2: SGHTA, FQGNSA. The CDR3 bases are TGTGCCAGCAGCTCGGACAGGTTGGGGTCACCCCTCCACTTT. This encodes CASSSDRLGSPLHF.

This clone is classed as large. CDR3 protein: CASSVTGSAGNTIYF. CDR3 DNA: TGTGCCAGTAGTGTCACAGGGAGCGCTGGAAACACCATATATTTT. V gene TRBV19 combines with J gene TRBJ1-3, with D possibly being TRBD1 (6 bases). V was shortened by 5 bases and J by 2 bases, with 13 bases between the two germline ends. The CDR3 spans 15 residues. CDR1 and CDR2 from the germline V gene are LNHDA and SQIVND (reference sequence). Full variable domain (remainder filled in from reference TRBV19 and TRBJ1-3): DGGITQSPKYLFRKEGQNVTLSCEQNLNHDAMYWYRQDPGQGLRLIYYSQIVNDFQKGDIAEGYSVSREKKESFPLTVTSAQKNPTAFYLCASSVTGSAGNTIYFGEGSWLTVV.

By its share, this clone is large. The chain links TRBV19 to TRBJ2-4; 9 nucleotides line up with TRBD1. Germline loops: CDR1 LNHDA, CDR2 SQIVND (reference sequence). After removal of 4 bases from V and 5 bases from J, the junction contained 3 bases not matched to a gene. The CDR3 is 14 amino acids. The CDR3 DNA reads TGTGCCAGTAGTAGACAGGGGGGCGAAAACATTCAGTACTTC. Translation: CASSRQGGENIQYF.

This clone has a handful of counts. The genes are TRBV4-2 and TRBJ1-4; D might be TRBD1 (5 bases). Germline V CDR1 and CDR2: LGHNA, YNFKEQ. This CDR3 spans 16 amino acids. V was clipped by 5 bases and J by 7 bases, with 20 bases between them. CDR3 sequence: CASSLNPPGSGEKLFF. The CDR3 DNA is TGTGCCAGCAGCTTGAACCCCCCAGGGAGTGGTGAAAAACTGTTTTTT.

This clone has only a few counts. This chain uses TRBV28 with TRBJ1-1; 8 bases map to TRBD1. The CDR3 is 14 residues long. The V and J ends lost 5 bases and 5 bases, in that order; junction bases with no gene match: 7. Per the germline V gene, CDR1 is MDHEN and CDR2 is SYDVKM. CDR3 sequence: CASSATGGRTEAFF. CDR3 in DNA: TGTGCCAGCAGTGCAACAGGGGGTCGGACTGAAGCTTTCTTT.

This clone is hyperexpanded (1% or more) in the sample. Different DNA sequences within this sample yield the same CDR3. The V gene is TRBV18, the J gene TRBJ2-7, with 11 bases fitting TRBD1. CDR1 is KGHSH and CDR2 is LQKENI in the germline V gene. J gave up 6 bases and V 6 bases, and 19 bases lay outside the gene matches. The CDR3 covers 18 residues. The CDR3 bases are TGTGCCAGCTCCCAAGAAACACCCGGACAGGGGGCGGGAGGCGAGCAGTACTTC. This translates into CASSQETPGQGAGGEQYF.

This clone is termed medium-sized. This chain links TRBV5-4 with TRBJ1-5, with D hard to call. In germline, CDR1 is SGHNT, CDR2 YYREEE (reference sequence). The CDR3 is made up of 16 amino acids. V was clipped by 7 bases and J by 0 bases, with 17 bases between them. In DNA, the CDR3 is TGTGCCAGCCGTAGAGGCGGGCTTTATAGCAATCAGCCCCAGCATTTT. This encodes CASRRGGLYSNQPQHF.